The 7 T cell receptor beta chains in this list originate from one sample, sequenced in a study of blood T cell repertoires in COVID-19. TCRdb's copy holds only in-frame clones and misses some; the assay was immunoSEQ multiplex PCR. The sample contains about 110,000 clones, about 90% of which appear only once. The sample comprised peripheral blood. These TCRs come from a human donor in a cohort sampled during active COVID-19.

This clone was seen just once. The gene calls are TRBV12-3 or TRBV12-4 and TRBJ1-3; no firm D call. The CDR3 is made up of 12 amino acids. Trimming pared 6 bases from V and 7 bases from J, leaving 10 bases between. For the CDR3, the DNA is TGTGCCAGCAGCTCCCGGGTCAACACCATATATTTT. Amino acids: CASSSRVNTIYF.

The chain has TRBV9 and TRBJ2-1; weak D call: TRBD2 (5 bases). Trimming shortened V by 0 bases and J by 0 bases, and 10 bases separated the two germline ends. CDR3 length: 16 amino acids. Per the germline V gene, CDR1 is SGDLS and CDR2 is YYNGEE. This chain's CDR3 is CASSVGLGSSYNEQFF. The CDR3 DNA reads TGTGCCAGCAGCGTAGGCCTGGGGAGCTCCTACAATGAGCAGTTCTTC.

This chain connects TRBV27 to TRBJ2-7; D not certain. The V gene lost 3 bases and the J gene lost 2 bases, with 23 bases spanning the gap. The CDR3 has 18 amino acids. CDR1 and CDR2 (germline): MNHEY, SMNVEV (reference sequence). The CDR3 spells CASSFSRTRLIPAYEQYF. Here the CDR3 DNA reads TGTGCCAGCAGTTTTAGCCGTACAAGACTCATTCCCGCCTACGAGCAGTACTTC.

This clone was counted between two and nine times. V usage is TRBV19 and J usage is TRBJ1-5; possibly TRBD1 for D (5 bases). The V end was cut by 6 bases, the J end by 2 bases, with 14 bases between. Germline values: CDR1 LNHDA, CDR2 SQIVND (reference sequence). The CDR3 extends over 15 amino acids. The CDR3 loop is CASSPFGGGNQPQHF. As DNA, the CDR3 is TGTGCCAGTAGCCCCTTCGGGGGGGGCAATCAGCCCCAGCATTTT.

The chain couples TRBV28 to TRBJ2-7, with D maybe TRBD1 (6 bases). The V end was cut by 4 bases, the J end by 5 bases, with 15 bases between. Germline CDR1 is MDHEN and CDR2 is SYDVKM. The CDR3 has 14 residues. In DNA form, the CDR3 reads TGTGCCAGCAGTTCCCCCTACAGGGACCACGAGCAGTACTTC. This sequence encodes CASSSPYRDHEQYF.

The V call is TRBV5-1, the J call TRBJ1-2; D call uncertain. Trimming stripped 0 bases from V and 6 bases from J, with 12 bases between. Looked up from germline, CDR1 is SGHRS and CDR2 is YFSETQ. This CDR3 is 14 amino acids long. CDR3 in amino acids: CASSLVLEGHGYTF. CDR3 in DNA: TGCGCCAGCAGCTTGGTACTAGAGGGCCATGGCTACACCTTC.

The CDR3 reads CASRRLGRAGGPILTGELFF. The DNA for the CDR3 is TGTGCCAGTAGGCGTCTGGGTCGGGCAGGGGGCCCCATACTCACCGGGGAGCTGTTTTTT. The chain links TRBV19 to TRBJ2-2, with TRBD1 matching over 8 bases. V was clipped by 6 bases and J by 4 bases; unmatched bases: 22. From germline, CDR1 is LNHDA and CDR2 SQIVND (reference sequence). The CDR3 runs 20 residues.